These 30 T cell receptor beta chains share one sample of origin, sequenced in a study of T-cell reconstitution after alpha-beta-depleted transplantation in children. The library targeted TCRbeta and was prepared with unique molecular identifiers. TCRdb fed the PCR reads into MiXCR, producing one record per CDR3 protein. In the table there are about 100,000 distinct CDR3 sequences, 7.5% to 9% of which are singletons. The material was PBMCs, obtained before TCRalphabeta/CD19-depleted stem cell transplant. Receptors originate from a boy aged 2-9 years with acute lymphoblastic leukemia, due to receive a stem cell transplant.

The chain couples TRBV4-2 to TRBJ2-3; possible D gene TRBD1, 6 bases. Germline V CDR1 and CDR2: LGHNA, YNFKEQ. Trimming stripped 3 bases from V and 0 bases from J, with 7 bases between. The length of the CDR3 is 14 residues. CDR3 protein: CASSQDSSTDTQYF. The CDR3 nucleotides read TGTGCCAGCAGCCAGGACAGTAGCACAGATACGCAGTATTTT.

J is TRBJ1-2 and V is TRBV25-1; 7 bases align to TRBD1. J was trimmed by 5 bases and V by 4 bases; bases with no gene match: 1. The CDR3 spans 12 residues. CDR1 and CDR2 from the germline V gene are MGHDK and SYGVNS. CDR3 nucleotides: TGTGCCAGCAGTGCGACAGGGTATGGCTACACCTTC. Residues: CASSATGYGYTF.

This clonotype was counted between two and nine times. The chain recombines TRBV11-2 with TRBJ2-7; D is undetermined. This CDR3 spans 14 amino acids. Between the trimmed V and J ends, which lost 5 bases and 0 bases, there was a span of 11 bases. The V gene's germline CDR1 is SGHAT and CDR2 FQNNGV. In DNA form, the CDR3 reads TGTGCCAGCAGCGTTGCGAGGAACTCCTACGAGCAGTACTTC. It encodes CASSVARNSYEQYF.

In its sample, this clonotype was seen many times. This chain connects TRBV20-1 to TRBJ2-5, with 7 bases that match TRBD2. Germline CDR1 is DFQATT and CDR2 is SNEGSKA (reference sequence). CDR3 length: 13 amino acids. The J segment lost 5 bases and the V segment lost 5 bases, leaving 8 bases of the junction unmatched. CDR3 in DNA: TGCAGTGCTCCTACCGGGGGGTGGGAGACCCAGTACTTC. Translating gives CSAPTGGWETQYF.

This clonotype has at least ten counts. V and J are TRBV4-3 and TRBJ1-1; unclear D gene. CDR1 is LGHNA, CDR2 YSLEER, per germline. The CDR3 length is 15 residues. V lost 1 base and J lost 3, with 12 bases in between. CDR3 nucleotides: TGCGCCAGCAGCCAAGGAAATCTCCGGCACACTGAAGCTTTCTTT. Amino acid sequence: CASSQGNLRHTEAFF.

This chain links TRBV3-1 with TRBJ1-4; D not resolved. Deletions cut 4 bases from V and 2 bases from J, with 5 bases between. The CDR3 spans 13 residues. From germline, CDR1 is LGHDT and CDR2 YNNKEL (reference sequence). The CDR3 loop reads CASSLGTNEKLFF. DNA for the CDR3: TGTGCCAGCAGCCTAGGTACTAATGAAAAACTGTTTTTT.

The sample holds many counts of this clonotype. The chain employs TRBV6-1 and TRBJ1-5; TRBD1 matches at 10 bases. Germline V lookup: CDR1 MNHNS, CDR2 SASEGT. V lost 3 bases and J lost 8; bases outside the gene matches: 7. CDR3 size: 15 residues. The CDR3 DNA follows: TGTGCCAGCAGTGATGGGGGACAGGGGATGGAGCCCCAGCATTTT. This codes for CASSDGGQGMEPQHF.

In its sample, this clonotype was seen many times. The chain is built from TRBV14 and TRBJ2-1; maybe TRBD2 (6 bases). The germline V gene encodes CDR1 SGHDN and CDR2 FVKESK. Trimming left V 1 base short and J 7 bases short, with 17 bases between. CDR3 length: 16 residues. Written as DNA, the CDR3 is TGTGCCAGCAGCCAAGTTTCCGGAGGGGTTGGGAATGAGCAGTTCTTC. Encoded protein: CASSQVSGGVGNEQFF.

Ten or more counts support this clonotype. The chain recombines TRBV20-1 with TRBJ1-1; no clear D gene. The CDR3 totals 10 residues. Deletions cut 3 bases from V and 7 bases from J, with 6 bases between. The germline CDR1 and CDR2 sequences are DFQATT and SNEGSKA (reference sequence). DNA of the CDR3: TGCAGTGCTAGGGTTTTTGAAGCTTTCTTT. Translated: CSARVFEAFF.

Of note for this clonotype: A much larger clone differs from this one at a single base, so this may be a read error. This chain links TRBV28 with TRBJ1-4, with D perhaps matching TRBD1 (6 bases). Looked up from germline, CDR1 is MDHEN and CDR2 is SYDVKM. The CDR3 loop spans 15 amino acids. The CDR3: CASSFSGHNNEKQFF. CDR3 DNA sequence: TGTGCCAGCAGTTTTTCGGGACACAATAATGAAAAACAGTTTTTT.

Turning to this clonotype: Just one base apart from a much larger clone, this may be a read error. The chain uses TRBV29-1 and TRBJ1-5, with D possibly matching TRBD1 (6 bases). Germline values: CDR1 SQVTM, CDR2 ANQGSEA. The CDR3 has 16 amino acids. CDR3 protein: CSVAEGGLYSNRPQHF. The CDR3 coding sequence is TGCAGCGTTGCCGAAGGGGGGCTCTATAGCAATCGGCCCCAGCATTTT.

There are many counts of this clonotype. The chain couples TRBV12-3 or TRBV12-4 to TRBJ2-7; weak D call: TRBD1 (5 bases). V was shortened by 5 bases and J by 4 bases, with 12 bases between the two germline ends. This CDR3 spans 13 amino acids. The CDR3 bases are TGTGCCAGCAGTGACAGTTTAAGTTACGAGCAGTACTTC. Amino acid sequence: CASSDSLSYEQYF.

In its sample, this clonotype was seen many times. The rearrangement joins TRBV5-1 to TRBJ2-1; possible D gene TRBD2, 6 bases. Germline assignment: CDR1 SGHRS and CDR2 YFSETQ. CDR3 length: 13 amino acids. Trimming removed 7 bases at V and 0 bases at J, with 8 bases between. DNA of the CDR3: TGCGCCAGCCGCGGGACCTCCTACAATGAGCAGTTCTTC. Protein: CASRGTSYNEQFF.

This clonotype was counted only a few times. The gene calls are TRBV5-6 and TRBJ1-4; TRBD1 aligns across 8 bases. The CDR3 is made up of 14 amino acids. Germline CDR1 is SGHDT and CDR2 is YYEEEE. V lost 1 base, J lost 7 bases, and 3 bases stayed unmatched. CDR3 nucleotide sequence: TGTGCCAGCAGCTTGACAGGGGGGGGTGAAAAACTGTTTTTT. Protein sequence: CASSLTGGGEKLFF.

In its sample, this clonotype was seen many times. The chain links TRBV7-8 to TRBJ2-7; TRBD2 agrees at 8 bases. Germline V gene lookup returns CDR1 SGHVS and CDR2 FQNEAQ. V lost 3 bases and J lost 0; bases outside the gene matches: 4. CDR3 length equals 15 residues. As DNA, the CDR3 is TGTGCCAGCAGCTTCGAGCGGGGGATCTCCTACGAGCAGTACTTC. Its translation: CASSFERGISYEQYF.

This clonotype was seen repeatedly, ten times or more. At one boundary the junction diverges from the germline segment, which might be a read error. CDR3 loop: CASSEGTGQDTF. CDR3 coding DNA: TGTGCCAGCAGCGAAGGGACAGGACAAGACACCTTC. V is TRBV2 and J is TRBJ1-2, with 8 positions matching TRBD1. Germline CDR1 SNHLY, CDR2 FYNNEI. The CDR3 loop spans 12 amino acids.

This clonotype was found a few times. The chain uses TRBV24-1 and TRBJ2-3; D is possibly TRBD2 (6 bases). The germline V and J ends were trimmed by 6 bases and 0 bases, with 9 bases remaining between them. CDR1 is KGHDR and CDR2 is SFDVKD in the germline V gene. CDR3 size: 14 residues. For the CDR3, the DNA is TGTGCCACCAGTCTGGAGGGTAGCACAGATACGCAGTATTTT. Its protein product is CATSLEGSTDTQYF.

This clonotype came up many times. The V call is TRBV28, the J call TRBJ2-3; D is perhaps TRBD1 (6 bases). Trimming stripped 3 bases from V and 0 bases from J, with 16 bases between. The CDR3 extends over 17 amino acids. Germline assignment: CDR1 MDHEN and CDR2 SYDVKM. The CDR3 sequence: CASSFEGQPFSTDTQYF. CDR3 sequence (DNA): TGTGCCAGCAGTTTTGAAGGACAGCCCTTTAGCACAGATACGCAGTATTTT.

This clonotype appeared many times. The V call is TRBV7-9, the J call TRBJ2-5, with 10 bases identical to TRBD1. V lost 5 bases to trimming and J lost 0 bases; unmatched junction nucleotides: 3. The CDR3 loop spans 15 amino acids. Germline V gene data show CDR1 as SEHNR and CDR2 as FQNEAQ (reference sequence). CDR3 sequence: CASSTGTGDQETQYF. For the CDR3, the DNA is TGTGCCAGCAGCACCGGGACAGGGGACCAAGAGACCCAGTACTTC. Looking up the rest from reference TRBV7-9 and TRBJ2-5 gives the full variable domain: DTGVSQNPRHKITKRGQNVTFRCDPISEHNRLYWYRQTLGQGPEFLTYFQNEAQLEKSRLLSDRFSAERPKGSFSTLEIQRTEQGDSAMYLCASSTGTGDQETQYFGPGTRLLVL.

As to this clonotype: Since a much larger clone is just one base distant, this may be a read error. Since the CDR3 does not end with the conserved phenylalanine or tryptophan, this likely comes from a read error. This chain uses TRBV12-3 or TRBV12-4 with TRBJ2-5, with 12 bases aligning to TRBD2. V shed 3 bases, J shed 3 bases, and the junction held 8 bases outside the gene matches. This CDR3 has 17 residues. This chain's CDR3 is CASSLGTSGGTEETQYL. Written as DNA, the CDR3 is TGTGCCAGCAGTTTGGGCACTAGCGGGGGGACAGAAGAGACCCAGTACCTC.

This clonotype was counted at least ten times. The V gene is TRBV7-2, the J gene TRBJ1-4; a possible D gene is TRBD1 (5 bases). The CDR3 loop spans 14 amino acids. Germline V gives CDR1 SGHTA, CDR2 FQGNSA. The V end lost 3 bases, the J end lost 8 bases, and 13 bases lay between the germline ends. CDR3 sequence reads: CASSLDLKGEKLFF. The CDR3 DNA reads as TGTGCCAGCAGCTTGGACTTAAAGGGGGAAAAACTGTTTTTT.

This clonotype was detected many times. The chain recombines TRBV29-1 with TRBJ1-2; D unresolved. The germline V gene has CDR1 SQVTM and CDR2 ANQGSEA. The length of the CDR3 is 14 residues. With 3 bases removed from V and 3 bases from J, the gap between germline ends came to 14 bases. The CDR3 DNA follows: TGCAGCGTTGACCTGCCGGCGACGGACTATGGCTACACCTTC. Amino acids: CSVDLPATDYGYTF.

The chain links TRBV7-8 to TRBJ2-7; no definite D call. Trimming shortened V by 4 bases and J by 3 bases, and 4 bases separated the two germline ends. The CDR3 is 11 amino acids. CDR1 is SGHVS and CDR2 is FQNEAQ in the germline V gene. The CDR3 sequence: CASSSYYEQYF. Here the CDR3 DNA reads TGTGCCAGCAGCTCATACTACGAGCAGTACTTC.

The chain employs TRBV2 and TRBJ1-1, with TRBD1 matching over 7 bases. Trimming at V came to 0 bases and at J to 2 bases, leaving 3 bases not matched to a gene. The germline gives CDR1 SNHLY, CDR2 FYNNEI. The CDR3 is 15 residues long. The CDR3 DNA is TGTGCCAGCAGTGAAGCAAGGACAGGCAACACTGAAGCTTTCTTT. Its translation: CASSEARTGNTEAFF.

The CDR3 here is CASSSSGGTSYEQYF. DNA of the CDR3: TGCGCCAGCAGCTCCAGCGGGGGGACCTCCTACGAGCAGTACTTC. The chain joins TRBV5-1 to TRBJ2-7; TRBD2 agrees at 9 bases. CDR1 SGHRS and CDR2 YFSETQ come from the germline V gene. This CDR3 region has 15 residues. Trimming at V came to 3 bases and at J to 0 bases, leaving 4 bases not matched to a gene.

V gene TRBV7-2 combines with J gene TRBJ2-5, with 11 nucleotides matching TRBD2. The V segment lost 8 bases and the J segment 5 bases; nucleotides outside the gene matches: 10. The CDR3 contains 15 residues. Germline V gene sequence: CDR1 SGHTA, CDR2 FQGNSA. CDR3 DNA: TGTGCCAGCGGTGTAGCGGGGGGGCCAGGGGAGACCCAGTACTTC. As protein: CASGVAGGPGETQYF.

The chain uses TRBV9 and TRBJ2-1; D may be TRBD1 (6 bases). There are 17 residues in the CDR3. The germline V gene encodes CDR1 SGDLS and CDR2 YYNGEE. V was trimmed by 6 bases and J by 3 bases, leaving 22 bases between them. The CDR3: CASTMKHGTTNYNEQFF. The CDR3 coding sequence is TGTGCCAGCACCATGAAACACGGGACAACCAACTACAATGAGCAGTTCTTC. Full variable domain (remainder filled in from reference TRBV9 and TRBJ2-1): DSGVTQTPKHLITATGQRVTLRCSPRSGDLSVYWYQQSLDQGLQFLIQYYNGEERAKGNILERFSAQQFPDLHSELNLSSLELGDSALYFCASTMKHGTTNYNEQFFGPGTRLTVL.

V is TRBV5-6 and J is TRBJ1-4; D gene uncertain. This CDR3 is 14 amino acids long. Per the germline V gene, CDR1 is SGHDT and CDR2 is YYEEEE. V shed 1 base and J shed 0 bases, with 4 bases lying between them. The CDR3 bases are TGTGCCAGCAGCTTGTTTGCAACTAATGAAAAACTGTTTTTT. Its protein product is CASSLFATNEKLFF.

This sequence joins TRBV3-1 and TRBJ2-1, with TRBD2 matching over 8 bases. The J segment lost 1 base and the V segment lost 3 bases, leaving 5 bases of the junction unmatched. From germline, CDR1 is LGHDT and CDR2 YNNKEL (reference sequence). The length of the CDR3 is 16 residues. The CDR3 is CASSQRAGASYNEQFF. The CDR3, as DNA: TGTGCCAGCAGCCAGCGAGCGGGGGCTTCCTACAATGAGCAGTTCTTC.

This clonotype has only a few counts. The V and J genes are TRBV7-2 and TRBJ2-4, with 7 bases aligning to TRBD1. V was pared by 4 bases and J by 11 bases, with 17 bases of the junction left unmatched. The germline V gene has CDR1 SGHTA and CDR2 FQGNSA. This CDR3 is 16 amino acids long. This CDR3 reads CASSSTGTATRKVQYF. CDR3 nucleotides: TGTGCCAGCAGCTCGACCGGGACAGCTACGAGGAAAGTTCAGTACTTC.